This T cell receptor (beta chain) was recorded in a study of graft-versus-host responses after intestinal transplantation. Looking at the study overall: In this cohort, recipients had multivisceral, liver-intestinal, or isolated intestinal transplants. The recipients all started with anti-thymocyte globulin induction and then took tacrolimus and steroids for about three years.

This CDR3 has 16 amino acids. Trimming left V 5 bases short and J 4 bases short, with 20 bases between. Germline V gives CDR1 SGHTA, CDR2 FQGNSA. Method: immunoSEQ multiplex PCR; TCRdb's copy keeps in-frame clones and lacks some. The profile shows 30,000 to 50,000 clones, about 95% of them singletons. About this clone itself: Its cognate antigen is unknown.

The receptor was isolated from a human donor who was the organ donor for an intestinal transplant. This material consisted of unstimulated CD8+ T cells sorted from spleen or lymph node cells, taken before transplant. The chain is built from TRBV7-2 and TRBJ1-2; maybe TRBD1 (6 bases). The chain's CDR3 is CASSAVGQGRGYGYTF. Here the CDR3 DNA reads TGTGCCAGCAGCGCAGTAGGGCAGGGCAGGGGCTATGGCTACACCTTC.